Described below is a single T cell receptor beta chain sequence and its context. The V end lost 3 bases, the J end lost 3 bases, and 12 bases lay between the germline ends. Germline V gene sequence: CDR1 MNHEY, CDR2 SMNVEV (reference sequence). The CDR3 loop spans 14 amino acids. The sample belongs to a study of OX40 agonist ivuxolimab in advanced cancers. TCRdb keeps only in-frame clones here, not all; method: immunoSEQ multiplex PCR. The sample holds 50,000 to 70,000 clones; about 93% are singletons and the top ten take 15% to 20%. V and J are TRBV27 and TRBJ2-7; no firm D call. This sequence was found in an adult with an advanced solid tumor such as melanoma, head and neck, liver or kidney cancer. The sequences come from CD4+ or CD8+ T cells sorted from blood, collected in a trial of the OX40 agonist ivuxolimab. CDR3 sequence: CASSFLSQHYEQYF. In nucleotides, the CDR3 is TGTGCCAGCAGTTTTTTGTCACAACACTACGAGCAGTACTTC.